This T cell receptor beta chain came from a study of T cells in Graves' hyperthyroidism and ophthalmopathy. In patients aged 18 to 65, hyperthyroidism was newly diagnosed, with duration under 2 months. Uncontrolled infection, other autoimmune disease, pregnancy or lactation barred patients from enrollment. Clinical symptoms, serum thyroxine and TRAb, thyroid ultrasound and orbital computed tomography were used for the diagnoses. This clonotype was counted a single time. Antigen specificity is unknown. Study conclusions and caveats: Most clonotypes expanded in the thyroid (above 0.001) were also present in blood.

Regions amplified from RNA transcripts were the TCR beta CDR3 regions. Carried out on the TCR CDR3, a first-round RT-PCR used the HTBI primer set. One entry per CDR3 protein results from TCRdb running MiXCR on the multiplex PCR reads. Among 500,000 to 600,000 distinct CDR3 sequences listed, around 45% were seen once. The germline V gene encodes CDR1 MGHRA and CDR2 YSYEKL. V lost 1 base and J 9 bases, leaving 18 bases between the germline ends. The CDR3 covers 15 residues. This TCR derives from a woman aged 18-35 years with Graves' hyperthyroidism. Sequencing input: peripheral blood or thyroid tissue (not recorded which). The V call is TRBV4-1, the J call TRBJ2-5; perhaps TRBD1 as D (5 bases). The CDR3, as DNA: TGCGCCAGCAGCCAAGCGGACACAGCAAATCAGCCCCAGTACTTC. The encoded protein is CASSQADTANQPQYF.